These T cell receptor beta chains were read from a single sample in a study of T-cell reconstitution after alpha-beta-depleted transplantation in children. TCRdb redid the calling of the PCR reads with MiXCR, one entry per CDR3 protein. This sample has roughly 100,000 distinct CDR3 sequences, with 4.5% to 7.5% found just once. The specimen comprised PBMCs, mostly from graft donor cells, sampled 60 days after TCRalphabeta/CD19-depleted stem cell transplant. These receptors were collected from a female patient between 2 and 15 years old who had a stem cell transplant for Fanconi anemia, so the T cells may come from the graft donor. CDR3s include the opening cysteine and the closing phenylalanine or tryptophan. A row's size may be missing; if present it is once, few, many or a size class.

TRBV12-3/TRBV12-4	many	CASSLGVNTGELFF
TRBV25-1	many	CASSGLAPLSYNEQFF
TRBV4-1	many	CASRLAGGVGNEQFF
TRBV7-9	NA	CASSFGRLSNYYEQYF
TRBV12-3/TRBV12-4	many	CASSLALQGNYGYTF
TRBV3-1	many	CASSPLLAGVGETQYF
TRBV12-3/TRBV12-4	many	CASSLPGGVETQYF
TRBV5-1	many	CASSAGAWGNEQFF
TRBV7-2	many	CASSLLAGGHEQYF
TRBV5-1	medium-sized	CASSKNRGPNTGELFF
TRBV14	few	CASSQRDRAPFGHGYTF
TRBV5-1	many	CASRPGQNTEAFF
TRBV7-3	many	CASSPGTGYTGELFF
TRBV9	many	CASSAIGDQPQHF
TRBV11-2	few	CASSLVVAATYNEQFF
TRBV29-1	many	CSVGTTGSGANVLTF
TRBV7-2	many	CASSLLLTPYEQYF
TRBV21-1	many	CASSKVGTPYEQYF
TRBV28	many	CASSPTYRENGYTF
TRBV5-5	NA	CASSLEDRDFCEQYF
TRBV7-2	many	CASSLDLAKNIQYF
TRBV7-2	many	CASSLQGGDTQYF
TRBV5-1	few	CASSQPPGLAGGNLSTDTQYF
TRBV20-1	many	CSAHRRQDYFGYTF
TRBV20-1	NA	CSALSGAGSYNEQFF
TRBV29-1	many	CSVTTALYGYTF
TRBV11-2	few	CASGRQGAYNEQFF
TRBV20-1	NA	CSADSGGGETQYF
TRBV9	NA	CASSLSAWLATVPEIHF
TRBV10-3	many	CAISGGSALTDTQYF
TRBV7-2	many	CASSRLLSEQYF
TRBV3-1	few	CASSQTGGRRSGYTF
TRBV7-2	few	CASSDDRAQPQHF
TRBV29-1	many	CSVVVLDEQFF
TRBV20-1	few	CSARDRTGRNQPQHF
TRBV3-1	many	CASSQRLAGSLGEQYF
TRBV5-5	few	CASSLSGSNQPQHF
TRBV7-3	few	CASSLRATSAGPYEQYF
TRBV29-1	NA	CSAGLAKETQYF
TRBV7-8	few	CASSLQLAGEETQYF
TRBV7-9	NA	CASSTQSSSYNEQFF
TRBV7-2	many	CASSPRLAGASYEQYF
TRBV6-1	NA	CASSPGTGGVGF
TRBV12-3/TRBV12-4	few	CASSLSGTSGINEQFF
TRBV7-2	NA	CASSPGLYWYNEQFF
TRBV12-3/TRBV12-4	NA	CASTEDRAGDTEAFF
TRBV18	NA	CASSPGVDQPQHF
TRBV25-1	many	CASSEGGPYEQYF
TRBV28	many	CASSFGRLGYTF
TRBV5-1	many	CASSKQGVLGTDTEAFF
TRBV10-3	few	CAISSGLAGVGQETQYF
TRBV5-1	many	CASSLPSGRAYNEQFF
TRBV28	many	CASSARTEFREKLFF
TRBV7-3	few	CASSLELAGATTGELFF
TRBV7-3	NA	CASSRSSGGDNEQFF
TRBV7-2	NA	CASSTSTGFSGANVLTF
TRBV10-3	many	CAISVQGGNTGELFF
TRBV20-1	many	CSATVIMDQTQYF
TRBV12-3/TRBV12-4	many	CASTGTSWDTQYF